Each of the 4 T cell receptor beta chains below was sequenced from the same sample in a study of shared clonotypes between healthy human individuals. Sequenced by immunoSEQ multiplex PCR; TCRdb stores in-frame clones only, minus some. The table shows fewer than 3 million clones, with about nine tenths occurring only once. Input material: naive CD4+ T cells from PBMCs. Described subset: CD45RA+ positively selected. The receptor set was obtained from a man aged 18 to 30 in good health. Some clones in this sample may be carry-over from other donors' samples.

In regard to this clone: Other DNA sequences in the sample encode the same CDR3. The rearrangement uses TRBV28 and TRBJ1-4; D ambiguous. CDR1 and CDR2 from the germline V gene are MDHEN and SYDVKM. V lost 3 bases and J 2 bases, leaving 7 bases between the germline ends. This CDR3 is built from 14 residues. CDR3 sequence (DNA): TGTGCCAGCAGTTTTGGAGGGACTAATGAAAAACTGTTTTTT. It codes for CASSFGGTNEKLFF.

This chain connects TRBV6-5 to TRBJ1-5; D perhaps matches TRBD1 (5 bases). The CDR3 sequence is 15 residues long. CDR1 and CDR2 (germline): MNHEY, SVGAGI. The germline V and J ends were trimmed by 2 bases and 5 bases, with 13 bases remaining between them. The CDR3 coding sequence is TGTGCCAGCAGTTACGGGGGGAGGGGTGATCAGCCCCAGCATTTT. This codes for CASSYGGRGDQPQHF.

This chain joins TRBV6-1 and TRBJ1-2; the D gene is possibly TRBD1 (6 bases). There are 14 residues in the CDR3. CDR1 and CDR2 (germline): MNHNS, SASEGT. Trimming stripped 7 bases from V and 4 bases from J, with 16 bases between. The CDR3 reads CASTLGEGVYGYTF. The CDR3 region has the DNA TGTGCCAGCACCCTGGGGGAGGGGGTCTATGGCTACACCTTC.

The CDR3: CATETGETYEQYF. The CDR3, as DNA: TGTGCCACGGAGACGGGAGAGACCTACGAGCAGTACTTC. The J gene is TRBJ2-7, the V gene TRBV28; a weak D match, TRBD2 (6 bases). The CDR3 loop spans 13 amino acids. With 10 bases removed from V and 2 bases from J, the gap between germline ends came to 15 bases. Germline CDR1 and CDR2: MDHEN and SYDVKM.